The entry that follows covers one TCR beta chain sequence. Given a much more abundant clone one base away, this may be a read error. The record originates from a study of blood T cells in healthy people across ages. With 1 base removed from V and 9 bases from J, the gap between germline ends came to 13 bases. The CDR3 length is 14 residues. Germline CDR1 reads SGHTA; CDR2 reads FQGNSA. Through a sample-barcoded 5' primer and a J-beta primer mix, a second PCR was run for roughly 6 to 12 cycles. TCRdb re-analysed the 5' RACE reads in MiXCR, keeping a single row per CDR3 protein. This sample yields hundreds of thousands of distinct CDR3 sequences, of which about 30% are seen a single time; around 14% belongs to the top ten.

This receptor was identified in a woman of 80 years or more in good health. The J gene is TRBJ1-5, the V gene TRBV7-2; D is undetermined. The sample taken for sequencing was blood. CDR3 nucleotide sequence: TGTGCCAGCAGCTTAGGGAGCCTTGATCTGCCCCAGCATTTT. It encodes CASSLGSLDLPQHF.